This T cell receptor (beta chain) was documented in a study of T cell changes during pregnancy in multiple sclerosis. Germline assignment: CDR1 SGHVS and CDR2 FQNEAQ. V lost 4 bases to trimming and J lost 8 bases, with 12 bases between them. The CDR3 is 13 residues long. Clones were sequenced by immunoSEQ multiplex PCR, and TCRdb holds only the in-frame ones, with some missing. The repertoire holds 70,000 or so clones, with around 92% as singletons. The sequence came from a female donor in good health, enrolled as a control in a pregnancy study. The V and J genes are TRBV7-8 and TRBJ2-1; a possible D gene is TRBD2 (5 bases). The starting material was peripheral blood, obtained in the third trimester of pregnancy. The chain's CDR3 is CASSYLAGDEQFF. In DNA form, the CDR3 reads TGTGCCAGCAGCTACCTAGCAGGAGATGAGCAGTTCTTC.